The rows below give T cell receptor beta chains drawn from one sample of a study of T cell responses to AZD1222 COVID-19 vaccine. The repertoire was sequenced with immunoSEQ multiplex PCR; TCRdb's copy has only in-frame clones and lacks some. This sample has roughly 150,000 clones; 80% to 90% occur once, and the top ten carry about 1.9%. The sample in question was peripheral blood, obtained on day 0 of AZD1222 vaccination. These receptors came from an adult in good health. Each CDR3 is given with its conserved first and last residue. A D gene is named only where the DNA matches it firmly. Some rows have no size entry. The others give once, few or many, or a class for an expanded clone.

>15|NA|NA|TRBV29-1|TRBJ2-6
TGCAGCGTTCGTTTATTGGACTCTGGGGCCAACGTCCTGACTTTC
CSVRLLDSGANVLTF
>13|NA|NA|TRBV6-5|TRBJ1-4
TGTGCCAGCACCGGGACGTTAAATGAAAAACTGTTTTTT
CASTGTLNEKLFF
>15|NA|NA|TRBV19|TRBJ2-5
TGTGCCAGTAGCTCCTCGTGGGGGCGGCGAGAGACCCAGTACTTC
CASSSSWGRRETQYF
>12|NA|NA|TRBV12-3/TRBV12-4|TRBJ1-1
TGTGCCAGCAGTTTAGGTATCACTGAAGCTTTCTTT
CASSLGITEAFF
>17|once|NA|TRBV5-1|TRBJ2-5
TGCGCCAGCAGCTTGAAAATATCTGGCAGAGCCCAAGAGACCCAGTACTTC
CASSLKISGRAQETQYF
>15|NA|NA|TRBV6-5|TRBJ1-6
TGTGCCAGCAGTTATGGGGGATACTATAATTCACCCCTCCACTTT
CASSYGGYYNSPLHF
>17|NA|TRBD2|TRBV27|TRBJ2-7
TGTGCCAGCAGTTCCCCTCGGGGCTCGGGGAGGGACTACGAGCAGTACTTC
CASSSPRGSGRDYEQYF
>14|NA|NA|TRBV28|TRBJ2-2
TGTGCCAGCAGTTTCCAGGGATACACCGGGGAGCTGTTTTTT
CASSFQGYTGELFF
>13|NA|NA|TRBV5-5|TRBJ2-7
TGTGCCAGCAGCTTAAACAGGGCTTACGAGCAGTACTTC
CASSLNRAYEQYF
>15|NA|NA|TRBV6-1|TRBJ1-5
TGTGCCAGCAGTGAAGCTCCACTTAGCAATCAGCCCCAGCATTTT
CASSEAPLSNQPQHF
>14|NA|NA|TRBV5-5|TRBJ1-2
TGTGCCAGCAGCTGGGGGGGCGCGAATTCTGGCTACACCTTC
CASSWGGANSGYTF
>14|once|NA|TRBV3-1/TRBV3-2|TRBJ1-2
TGTGCCAGCAGCCGAGCGACAGGAGGCATGGGCTACACCTTC
CASSRATGGMGYTF
>12|NA|NA|TRBV3-1/TRBV3-2|TRBJ1-1
TGTGCCAGCAGCCAAGATAAGATGGTGGCTTTCTTT
CASSQDKMVAFF
>13|NA|NA|TRBV6-4|TRBJ1-2
TGTGCCAGCAGTGACTCGGAGGGAGGTGGCTACACCTTC
CASSDSEGGGYTF
>14|NA|TRBD2|TRBV6-6|TRBJ2-2
TGTGCCAGCAGTTGGGGGGGGAACACCGGGGAGCTGTTTTTT
CASSWGGNTGELFF
>19|NA|TRBD2|TRBV5-4|TRBJ2-7
TGTGCCAGCAGCTTGGGGCTAGCGGGAGTTTTTGCCTCCTCCTACGAGCAGTACTTC
CASSLGLAGVFASSYEQYF
>13|NA|NA|TRBV7-9|TRBJ1-2
TGTGCCAGCAGCTTAGTGGCCGATTGGGGGTACACCTTC
CASSLVADWGYTF
>12|NA|NA|TRBV12-3/TRBV12-4|TRBJ2-7
TGTGCCAGCAGTCCTTCAGTGAACGAGCAGTACTTC
CASSPSVNEQYF
>10|NA|NA|TRBV2|TRBJ1-1
TGTGCCAGCAGTGGGGTGGTAGCTTTCTTT
CASSGVVAFF
>15|NA|NA|TRBV25-1|TRBJ1-6
TGTGCCAGCAGACGAGCAAGCTCCTATAATTCACCCCTCCACTTT
CASRRASSYNSPLHF
>14|once|TRBD1|TRBV18|TRBJ1-6
TGTGCCAGCTCTCAGGGACAGGGAGATTCACCCCTCCACTTT
CASSQGQGDSPLHF
>12|once|NA|TRBV19|TRBJ1-5
TGTGCCAGTAGCGACAGTTATCAGCCCCAGCATTTT
CASSDSYQPQHF
>12|NA|NA|TRBV2|TRBJ2-2
TGTGCCAGTGGGGGTTACACCGGGGAGCTGTTTTTT
CASGGYTGELFF
>15|NA|NA|TRBV2|TRBJ1-5
TGTGCCAGCAGAGAACAGGGTGATAGCAATCAGCCCCAGCATTTT
CASREQGDSNQPQHF
>17|once|NA|TRBV4-3|TRBJ1-2
TGCGCCAGCAGCCAAGACACGGAAAGACTGTTCGGTTATGGCTACACCTTC
CASSQDTERLFGYGYTF
>14|NA|TRBD1|TRBV5-1|TRBJ2-5
TGCGCCAGCAGCTTCGGACAGGGCCAAGAGACCCAGTACTTC
CASSFGQGQETQYF
>14|NA|NA|TRBV2|TRBJ2-3
TGTGCCAGCAGTGAAGGAATTCGCACAGATACGCAGTATTTT
CASSEGIRTDTQYF
>14|NA|NA|TRBV19|TRBJ1-2
TGTGCCAGTAGTATGACAGGAACGAACTATGGCTACACCTTC
CASSMTGTNYGYTF
>15|NA|NA|TRBV3-1/TRBV3-2|TRBJ1-2
TGTGCCAGCAGCCGTACCAAGGGCGGAAACTATGGCTACACCTTC
CASSRTKGGNYGYTF
>14|NA|NA|TRBV7-2|TRBJ1-6
TGTGCCAGCAGCAGGACATACGAAGGCAGTCCCCTCCACTTT
CASSRTYEGSPLHF
>13|NA|NA|TRBV27|TRBJ2-1
TGTGCCAGCAGTACGGAGAGTCAGAACAAGCAGTTCTTC
CASSTESQNKQFF
>12|NA|NA|TRBV7-8|TRBJ2-7
TGTGCCAGCTTTATGGGGGATTGGGAGCAGTACTTC
CASFMGDWEQYF
>13|once|TRBD1|TRBV6-5|TRBJ2-7
TGTGCCAGCATCGGGACAGGGGGATACGAGCAGTACTTC
CASIGTGGYEQYF
>16|NA|TRBD1|TRBV27|TRBJ1-2
TGTGCCAGCAGTTTCACACAGACCGGGACAGAAGGGGGCTACACCTTC
CASSFTQTGTEGGYTF
>14|NA|NA|TRBV6-5|TRBJ1-2
TGTGCCAGCAGCAGGGACATAACTAACTATGGCTACACCTTC
CASSRDITNYGYTF
>14|NA|NA|TRBV30|TRBJ2-6
TGTGCCTGGAGTATAGGGGCAGGGGCCAACGTCCTGACTTTC
CAWSIGAGANVLTF
>13|NA|NA|TRBV12-3/TRBV12-4|TRBJ1-5
TGTGCCAGCAGTTTTTCGTCGTCTCAGCCCCAGCATTTT
CASSFSSSQPQHF
>12|NA|NA|TRBV28|TRBJ2-1
TGTGCCAGCAGTCCCCTCCTCCATGAGCAGTTCTTC
CASSPLLHEQFF
>17|NA|TRBD1|TRBV6-7|TRBJ1-4
TGTGCCAGCAGTTACCGGTGGCAGGGGGCGTATTGGGAAAAACTGTTTTTT
CASSYRWQGAYWEKLFF
>14|NA|NA|TRBV7-2|TRBJ1-5
TGTGCCAGCAGCTTAGCGGGCAGCAATCAGCCCCAGCATTTT
CASSLAGSNQPQHF
>18|NA|TRBD2|TRBV2|TRBJ2-3
TGTGCCAGCAGTGAATCTAGCGGGAGGGCTAGGGGTACAGATACGCAGTATTTT
CASSESSGRARGTDTQYF
>14|few|NA|TRBV7-9|TRBJ2-7
TGTGCCAGCAGCTTAGGCGGGGACGGCTACGAGCAGTACTTC
CASSLGGDGYEQYF
>15|NA|NA|TRBV15|TRBJ1-1
TGTGCCACCAGCAGAGATCGGATGGCGAACACTGAAGCTTTCTTT
CATSRDRMANTEAFF
>15|few|TRBD2|TRBV7-7|TRBJ2-3
TGTGCCAGCAGCCAGCTAGCGGGAGGAGCAGATACGCAGTATTTT
CASSQLAGGADTQYF
>13|NA|NA|TRBV27|TRBJ1-5
TGTGCCAGCAGTTTACGAGGCAATCAGCCCCAGCATTTT
CASSLRGNQPQHF
>16|NA|TRBD1|TRBV5-1|TRBJ1-1
TGCGCCAGCAGCGGTCAGCGACAGGGGTGGAACACTGAAGCTTTCTTT
CASSGQRQGWNTEAFF
>14|NA|NA|TRBV2|TRBJ1-1
TGTGCCAGCAGTGAAGCGAGGAGGGGCACTGAAGCTTTCTTT
CASSEARRGTEAFF